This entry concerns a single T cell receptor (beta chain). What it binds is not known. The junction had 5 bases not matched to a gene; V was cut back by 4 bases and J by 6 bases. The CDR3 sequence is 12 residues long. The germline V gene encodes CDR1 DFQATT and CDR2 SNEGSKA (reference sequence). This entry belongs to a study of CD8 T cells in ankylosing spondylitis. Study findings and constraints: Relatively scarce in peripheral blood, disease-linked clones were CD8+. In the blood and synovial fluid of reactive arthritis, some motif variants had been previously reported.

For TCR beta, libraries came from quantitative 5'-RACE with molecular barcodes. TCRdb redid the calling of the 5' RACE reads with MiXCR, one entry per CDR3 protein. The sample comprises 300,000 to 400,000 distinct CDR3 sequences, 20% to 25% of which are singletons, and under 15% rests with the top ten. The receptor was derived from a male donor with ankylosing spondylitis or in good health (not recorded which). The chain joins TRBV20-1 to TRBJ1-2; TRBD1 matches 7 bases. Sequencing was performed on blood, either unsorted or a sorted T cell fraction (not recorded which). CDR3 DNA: TGCAGTGCTACCGGGACAGTCAATGGCTACACCTTC. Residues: CSATGTVNGYTF.